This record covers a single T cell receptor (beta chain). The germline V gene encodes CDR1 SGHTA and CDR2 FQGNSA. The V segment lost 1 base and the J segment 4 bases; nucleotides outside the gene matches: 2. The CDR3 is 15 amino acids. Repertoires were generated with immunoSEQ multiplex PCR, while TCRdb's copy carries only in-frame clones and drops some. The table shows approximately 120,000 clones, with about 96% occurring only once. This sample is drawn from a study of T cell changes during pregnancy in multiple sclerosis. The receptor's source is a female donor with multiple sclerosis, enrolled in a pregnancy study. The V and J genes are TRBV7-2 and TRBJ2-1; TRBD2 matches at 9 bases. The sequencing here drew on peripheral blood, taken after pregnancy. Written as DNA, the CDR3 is TGTGCCAGCAGCTTAGGGCGGGAGGGTTACAATGAGCAGTTCTTC. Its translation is CASSLGREGYNEQFF.